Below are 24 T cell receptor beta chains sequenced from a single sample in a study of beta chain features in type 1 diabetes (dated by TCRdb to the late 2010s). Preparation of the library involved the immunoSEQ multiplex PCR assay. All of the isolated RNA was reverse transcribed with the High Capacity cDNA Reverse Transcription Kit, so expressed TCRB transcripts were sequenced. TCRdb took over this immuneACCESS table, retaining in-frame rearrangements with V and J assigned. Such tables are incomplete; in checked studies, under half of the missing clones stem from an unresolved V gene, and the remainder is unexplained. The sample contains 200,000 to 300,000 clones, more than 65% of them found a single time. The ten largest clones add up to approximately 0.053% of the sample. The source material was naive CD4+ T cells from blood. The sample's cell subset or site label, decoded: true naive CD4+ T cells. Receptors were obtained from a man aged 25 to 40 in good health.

CDR3 sequence (DNA): TGTGCCAGCACCGGACAGGGGGTCGATGAGCAGTTCTTC. Encoded protein: CASTGQGVDEQFF. V and J are TRBV2 and TRBJ2-1; 10 nucleotides line up with TRBD1. The V segment lost 7 bases and the J segment 8 bases; nucleotides outside the gene matches: 5. This CDR3 is built from 13 residues. Germline V gene data show CDR1 as SNHLY and CDR2 as FYNNEI.

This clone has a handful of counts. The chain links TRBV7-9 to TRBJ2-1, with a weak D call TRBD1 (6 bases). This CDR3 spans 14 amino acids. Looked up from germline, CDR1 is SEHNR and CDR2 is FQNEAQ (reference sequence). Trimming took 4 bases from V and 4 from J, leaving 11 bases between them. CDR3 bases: TGTGCCAGCAGCTCTCGACAGGAGTACAATGAGCAGTTCTTC. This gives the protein CASSSRQEYNEQFF. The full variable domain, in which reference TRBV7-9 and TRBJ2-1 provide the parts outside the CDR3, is DTGVSQNPRHKITKRGQNVTFRCDPISEHNRLYWYRQTLGQGPEFLTYFQNEAQLEKSRLLSDRFSAERPKGSFSTLEIQRTEQGDSAMYLCASSSRQEYNEQFFGPGTRLTVL.

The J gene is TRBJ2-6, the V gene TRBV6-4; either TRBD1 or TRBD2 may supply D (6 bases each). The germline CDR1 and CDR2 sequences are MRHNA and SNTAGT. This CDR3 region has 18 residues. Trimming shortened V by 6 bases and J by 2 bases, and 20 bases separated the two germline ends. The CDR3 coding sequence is TGTGCCAGCAGCGCGCGGGGACAATCGAACCCTGGGGCCAACGTCCTGACTTTC. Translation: CASSARGQSNPGANVLTF.

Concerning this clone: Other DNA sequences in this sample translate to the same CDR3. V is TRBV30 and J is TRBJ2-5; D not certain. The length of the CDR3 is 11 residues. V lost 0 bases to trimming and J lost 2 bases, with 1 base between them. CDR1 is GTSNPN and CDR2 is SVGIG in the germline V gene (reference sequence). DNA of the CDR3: TGTGCCTGGAGTGTTCAAGAGACCCAGTACTTC. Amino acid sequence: CAWSVQETQYF.

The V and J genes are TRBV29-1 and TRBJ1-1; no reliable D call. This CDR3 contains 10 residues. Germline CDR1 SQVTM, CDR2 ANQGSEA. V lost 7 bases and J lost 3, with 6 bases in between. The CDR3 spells CSAADTEAFF. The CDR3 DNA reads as TGCAGCGCTGCCGACACTGAAGCTTTCTTT.

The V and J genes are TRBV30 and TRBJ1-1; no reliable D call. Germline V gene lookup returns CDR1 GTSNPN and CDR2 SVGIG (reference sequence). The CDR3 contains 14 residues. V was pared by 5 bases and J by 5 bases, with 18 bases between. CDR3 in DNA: TGTGCCTGGGGTGCCTTGGGGATCGGGACTGAAGCTTTCTTT. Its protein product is CAWGALGIGTEAFF.

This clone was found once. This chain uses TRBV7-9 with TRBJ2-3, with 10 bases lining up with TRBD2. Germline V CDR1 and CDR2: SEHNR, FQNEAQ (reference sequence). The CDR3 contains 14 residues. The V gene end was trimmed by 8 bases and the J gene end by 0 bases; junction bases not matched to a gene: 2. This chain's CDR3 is CASGGLASTDTQYF. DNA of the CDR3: TGTGCCAGCGGGGGACTAGCGAGCACAGATACGCAGTATTTT.

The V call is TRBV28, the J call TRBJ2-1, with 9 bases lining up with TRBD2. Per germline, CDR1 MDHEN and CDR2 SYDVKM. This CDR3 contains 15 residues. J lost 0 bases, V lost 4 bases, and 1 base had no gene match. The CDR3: CASSSAGGSYNEQFF. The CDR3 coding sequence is TGTGCCAGCAGTTCAGCGGGAGGCTCCTACAATGAGCAGTTCTTC.

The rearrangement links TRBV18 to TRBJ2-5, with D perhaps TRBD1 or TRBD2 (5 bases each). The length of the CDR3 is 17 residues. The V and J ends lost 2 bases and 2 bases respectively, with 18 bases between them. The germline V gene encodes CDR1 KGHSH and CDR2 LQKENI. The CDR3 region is CASSPYRDRILQETQYF. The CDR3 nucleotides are TGTGCCAGCTCACCATATAGGGACCGCATTCTACAAGAGACCCAGTACTTC.

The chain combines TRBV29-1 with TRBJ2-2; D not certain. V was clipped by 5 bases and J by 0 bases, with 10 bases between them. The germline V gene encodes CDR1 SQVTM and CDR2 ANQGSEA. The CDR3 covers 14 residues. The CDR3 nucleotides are TGCAGCGTTCTAGGTGGGGCGAACACCGGGGAGCTGTTTTTT. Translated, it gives CSVLGGANTGELFF.

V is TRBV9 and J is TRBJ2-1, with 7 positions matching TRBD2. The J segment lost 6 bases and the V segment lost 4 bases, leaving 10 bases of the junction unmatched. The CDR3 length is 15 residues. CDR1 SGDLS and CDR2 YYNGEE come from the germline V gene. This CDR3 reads CASSSWLAETNEQFF. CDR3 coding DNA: TGTGCCAGCAGCTCGTGGCTAGCGGAGACCAATGAGCAGTTCTTC.

CDR3 in DNA: TGCGCCAGCAGCCAAGACCTGGCGGGAGGGCCCCCAAACATTCAGTACTTC. This translates into CASSQDLAGGPPNIQYF. V is TRBV4-3 and J is TRBJ2-4, with TRBD2 identical over 9 bases. With 0 bases clipped from V and 6 bases from J, the junction kept 9 bases outside the gene matches. CDR1 is LGHNA, CDR2 YSLEER, per germline. The CDR3 has 17 residues.

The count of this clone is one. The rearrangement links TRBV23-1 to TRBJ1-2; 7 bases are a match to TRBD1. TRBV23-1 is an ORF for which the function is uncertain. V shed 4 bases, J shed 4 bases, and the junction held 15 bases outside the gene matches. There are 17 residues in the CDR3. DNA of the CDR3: TGCGCCAGCAGTCCCCCCCGGGACAGCACGAATCGCTATGGCTACACCTTC. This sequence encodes CASSPPRDSTNRYGYTF.

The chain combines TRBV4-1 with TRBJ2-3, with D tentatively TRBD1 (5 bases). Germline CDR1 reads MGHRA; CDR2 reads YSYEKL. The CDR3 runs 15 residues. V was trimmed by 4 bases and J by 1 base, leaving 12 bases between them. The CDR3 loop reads CASSPTGGGTDTQYF. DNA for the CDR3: TGCGCCAGCAGCCCTACAGGCGGAGGCACAGATACGCAGTATTTT.

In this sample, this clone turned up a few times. The CDR3 loop reads CASSGDSNTQYF. The CDR3 coding sequence is TGTGCCAGCAGTGGCGACTCAAATACGCAGTATTTT. The chain couples TRBV5-4 to TRBJ2-3; D is ambiguous. Trimming stripped 5 bases from V and 7 bases from J, with 11 bases between. From germline, CDR1 is SGHNT and CDR2 YYREEE (reference sequence). This CDR3 contains 12 residues.

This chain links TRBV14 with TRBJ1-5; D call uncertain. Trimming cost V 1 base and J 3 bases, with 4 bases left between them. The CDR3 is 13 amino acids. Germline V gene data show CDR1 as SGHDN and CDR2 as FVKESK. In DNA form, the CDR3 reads TGTGCCAGCAGCCAAGGGCCCAATCAGCCCCAGCATTTT. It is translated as CASSQGPNQPQHF.

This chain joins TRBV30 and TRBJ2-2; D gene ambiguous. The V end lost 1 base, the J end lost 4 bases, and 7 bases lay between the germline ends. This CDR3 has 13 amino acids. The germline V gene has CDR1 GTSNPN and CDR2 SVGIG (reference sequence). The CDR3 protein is CAWSASLTGELFF. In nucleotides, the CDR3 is TGTGCCTGGAGTGCGAGTCTCACCGGGGAGCTGTTTTTT.

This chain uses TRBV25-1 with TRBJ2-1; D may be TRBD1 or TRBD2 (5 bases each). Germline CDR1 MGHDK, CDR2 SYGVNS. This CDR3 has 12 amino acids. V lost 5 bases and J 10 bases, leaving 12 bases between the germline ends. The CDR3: CASSLWGREQFF. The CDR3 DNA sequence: TGTGCCAGCAGTCTGTGGGGGAGAGAGCAGTTCTTC.

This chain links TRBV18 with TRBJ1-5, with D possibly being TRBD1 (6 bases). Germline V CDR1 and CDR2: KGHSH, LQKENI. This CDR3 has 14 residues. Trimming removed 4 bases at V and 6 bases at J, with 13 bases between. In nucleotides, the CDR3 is TGTGCCAGCTCACTATCAGGGGTCAGTCAGCCCCAGCATTTT. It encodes CASSLSGVSQPQHF.

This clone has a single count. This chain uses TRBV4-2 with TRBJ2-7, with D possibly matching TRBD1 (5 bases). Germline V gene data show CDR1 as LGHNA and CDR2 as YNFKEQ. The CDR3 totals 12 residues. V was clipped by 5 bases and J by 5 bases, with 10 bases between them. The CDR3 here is CASSKGRDEQYF. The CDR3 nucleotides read TGTGCCAGCAGCAAAGGCAGGGACGAGCAGTACTTC.

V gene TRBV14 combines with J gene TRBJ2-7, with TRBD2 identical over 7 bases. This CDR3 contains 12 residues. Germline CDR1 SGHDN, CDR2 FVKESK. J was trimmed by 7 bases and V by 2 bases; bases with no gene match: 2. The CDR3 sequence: CASSQSGGEQYF. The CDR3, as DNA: TGTGCCAGCAGCCAATCGGGGGGAGAGCAGTACTTC.

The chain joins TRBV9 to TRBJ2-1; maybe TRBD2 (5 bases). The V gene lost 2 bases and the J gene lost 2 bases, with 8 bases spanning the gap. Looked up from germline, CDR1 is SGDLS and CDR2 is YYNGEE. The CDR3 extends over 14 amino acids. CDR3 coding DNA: TGTGCCAGCAGCGTGAGCGGTCCCTACAATGAGCAGTTCTTC. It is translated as CASSVSGPYNEQFF.

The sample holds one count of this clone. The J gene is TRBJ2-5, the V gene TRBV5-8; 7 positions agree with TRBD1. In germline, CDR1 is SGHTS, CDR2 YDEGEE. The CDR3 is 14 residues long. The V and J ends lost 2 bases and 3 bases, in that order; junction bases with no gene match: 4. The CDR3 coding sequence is TGTGCCAGCAGCTTAGGGGGCAGAGAAGAGACCCAGTACTTC. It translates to CASSLGGREETQYF.

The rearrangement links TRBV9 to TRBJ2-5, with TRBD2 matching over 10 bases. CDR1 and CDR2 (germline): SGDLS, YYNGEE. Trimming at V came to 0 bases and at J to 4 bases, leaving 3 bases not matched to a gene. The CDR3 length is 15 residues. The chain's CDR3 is CASSVDSGRVETQYF. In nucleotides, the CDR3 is TGTGCCAGCAGCGTAGACAGCGGGAGGGTAGAGACCCAGTACTTC.